This T cell receptor (beta chain) originates from a study of cytomegalovirus exposure and HLA in healthy donors (dated by TCRdb to about 2017). Describing the broader study: An earlier analysis of under 600 of the donors reported 250 to 350 Gb of sequence data and 100 million to 140 million unique TCR beta sequences from 150 million to 200 million T cells. An early release covering roughly 640 HLA-typed donors comprised about 300 gigabases of sequencing data and 65 million to 100 million unique TCR sequences. Among the roughly 400 genotyped donors, 81% belonged to the genetic ancestry cluster associated with self-reported Caucasian donors. The aim of the study was to test whether cataloging public T cell receptors could identify signatures of past pathogen exposure. The study profiled the T cell repertoires of about 720 subjects by immunosequencing and related them to cytomegalovirus serostatus. Along with the approximately 700-subject first cohort, a separate validation cohort of over a hundred different subjects was used. To predict cytomegalovirus infection status, the study brought together high-throughput TCR immunosequencing, statistical association of individual TCRs with disease status, and machine learning. In a later analysis, previously published TCR beta repertoires from about 670 donors were re-analyzed and high-resolution HLA genotyping was added so that TCR occurrence patterns could be studied. Rather than using new phenotypic data, the later analysis identified candidate immune exposures from TCR beta sequences and from how often those sequences occurred across donors. In an earlier analysis of more than 550 of the donors, high-throughput TCR beta sequencing was used to judge whether each TCR beta V gene segment behaved as functional or pseudogenic. Alongside the repertoire data, information on donor age, sex, ethnicity and CMV serostatus was compiled. In a later genetic analysis, genome-wide SNP genotypes for about 65% of the roughly 670 donors were used, and that subset was treated as a discovery cohort. All discovery cohort repertoires had been generated using a single sequencing platform. HLA typing covered class I and class II loci at four-digit resolution. The number of typed donors differed by locus: about 620-640 for A, B, C, DRB1 and DQB1; approximately 530 for DQA1; roughly 600 for DPA1; and roughly 470 for DPB1. Roughly five DR-DQ haplotypes were handled as single units for association and clustering because linkage in the cohort was strong. Among about 400 genotyped donors of the cohort, an average of roughly 230,000 unique TCR beta nucleotide sequences was sequenced per donor, of which about 19% were non-productive. Overall study results and their limits: In vitro tests confirmed that a few of the cytomegalovirus-associated TCR beta chains recognize cytomegalovirus antigens. According to a later analysis, most CMV-associated TCR beta chains appeared to be HLA-restricted, and the HLA associations seemed to be driven largely by CMV exposure. Because counts were too low, around 17 rarely observed V segments, including chromosome 9 orphons, were left out of the earlier analysis of about 620 of the donors. For the cohort, immune exposure information was limited to CMV serostatus. In a later analysis, several top co-occurrence clusters were reported to appear linked to parvovirus B19, influenza, CMV and Epstein-Barr virus. In a later genetic analysis, fewer N-insertions in productive TCRs were reported among donors in an Asian-associated ancestry cluster than the approximately 670-donor mean. Because HLA typing was missing for some donors at each locus, association tests included only the typed subset. Some IMGT-functional V segments, including TRBV6-2 and TRBV6-3, could not be distinguished by the 87-base-pair reads and were therefore excluded. Specific HLA alleles were associated with 15,000 to 20,000 TCR beta sequences at a false discovery rate of 0.05 in a later analysis. The authors suggested that the approach could potentially be extended to other disease states and immunological phenotypes. When HLA alleles, especially DR and DQ, strongly co-occurred, attributing TCR associations to individual alleles was difficult. In the study, some 160 TCR beta chains were listed as associated with cytomegalovirus. The cohort was sequenced for TCR beta chains only, and without alpha or paired-chain data the features that could be detected were limited. In a later genetic analysis, a missense DCLRE1C variant was associated with V-gene and J-gene trimming of TCR beta chains, and the association was replicated in an independent cohort. An earlier analysis of some 590 of the donors showed that most TCR beta V segments appeared in productive rearrangements either about 87% or about 30% of the time, which broadly matched IMGT annotations. Presence/absence analyses assumed roughly uniform sequencing depth across donors, an assumption that may not hold. Linkage disequilibrium might explain the correlated functional status among segregating V segments, but an unknown experimental factor could not be ruled out. A further reported finding was that TCR beta sequences accurately predicted the HLA-A and HLA-B alleles for most subjects in the first cohort. While some public TCRs were present in many individuals, most TCR sequences turned up only very rarely across donors. A later analysis found that HLA-associated TCR beta chains were more clonally expanded and had lower generation probabilities than equally common non-associated chains. The classifier was reported to diagnose cytomegalovirus status with high specificity and sensitivity in both the original cohort and the validation cohort. The sequencing pipeline was judged likely to have produced a cluster of highly shared sequence variants as a technical artifact. According to a later analysis, TCR association rates differed among HLA loci, with DRB1 alleles showing the most associated TCRs and HLA-C alleles showing the fewest.

The cohort consisted of approximately 670 healthy bone marrow donors. At the time of sampling, every cohort member was nominally healthy, though immune exposures that went unrecorded were likely present. The donor was CMV seropositive and was included in the group of 290 or so seropositive cohort members. Each donor provided a peripheral blood sample, and peripheral blood mononuclear cells were used for TCR beta sequencing. Genomic DNA was extracted from the blood cell samples with the Qiagen DNeasy Blood Extraction Kit. After removal of 1 base from V and 2 bases from J, the junction retains 1 base not matched to a gene. From its cysteine to its phenylalanine, the CDR3 spans 15 amino acids. Only the CDR3 region is kept as DNA, spanning 45 bases read in frame from base 1. CDR1 SEHNR and CDR2 FQNEAQ were looked up in the germline V gene (reference sequence). A note on this clone: Its antigen is still unknown. Base-call qualities are not available, and no considerably larger clone is one nucleotide away.

The receptor library was made with the immunoSEQ multiplex PCR assay. For the multiplex PCR, a mixture combining 60 forward primers for TCR Vbeta segments and 13 reverse primers for TCR Jbeta segments was used. A multiplex PCR assay on genomic DNA amplified the CDR3 region of rearranged TCR beta genes. On the Illumina HiSeq System, the amplified TCR beta libraries were sequenced as 87-base-pair reads. Concerning the study's data processing: A later analysis tallied around 80 million unique TCR beta chains across the 660 or so repertoires, and some 12 million of those chains were shared by two or more donors. Raw reads were error-corrected and collapsed into unique sequences by a nearest-neighbor algorithm in which closely related sequences were merged to remove PCR and sequencing errors. V, D and J gene segments were assigned by aligning CDR3 sequences to IMGT reference sequences. For a sequence to be retained, at least a six-nucleotide match to both a V gene segment and a J gene segment was required. Rearrangements were classified as productive when the CDR3 lacked stop codons and remained in frame with V and J, and all other rearrangements were classified as non-productive. Following IMGT convention, CDR3 was defined as the stretch from the second conserved V-encoded cysteine to the conserved J-encoded phenylalanine. In an earlier analysis of around 640 of the donors, sequences lacking an unambiguous match to a single V gene segment were excluded. An earlier analysis of a few hundred of the donors called V segments functional above 56.7% productive rearrangements and segregating when the between-donor standard deviation exceeded 5%. A statistical classification framework was built to diagnose cytomegalovirus status from the catalog of TCR beta chain sequences. In a later analysis, TCR nucleotide sequences were compared against IMGT/GENE-DB human TR gene sequences so that V and J genes could be assigned. The TCRdist pipeline was used in a later analysis to assign CDR3 sequences and most-parsimonious VDJ recombination scenarios. In a later analysis, every TCR beta chain was defined by the combination of its CDR3 amino acid sequence and its V-gene family, and reads without a unique V-gene family were dropped. In a later analysis, around 600 highly shared, low-generation-probability nucleotide sequences were removed to address suspected cross-contamination and a sequencing artifact. For each public chain, a later analysis derived a clonal expansion index from normalized ranks of inferred template counts within each repertoire. A later analysis computed generation probabilities with a VDJ recombination model fitted to out-of-frame rearrangements, and checked the results against IGoR. Hypergeometric tests were used in a later analysis to score TCR-TCR, TCR-HLA and TCR-CMV co-occurrence, with a repertoire-size bias correction applied to the TCR pairs. False discovery rates were estimated in a later analysis by permuting HLA or CMV assignments 20 times. In a later analysis, co-occurring TCRs were grouped using DBSCAN, with TCRdist sequence similarity added in when clustering inside HLA-allele-positive subsets. Co-occurrence clustering excluded repertoires with fewer than 30,000 or more than 120,000 public chains, plus five with anomalous nucleotide sharing. TCRdb re-hosts the immuneACCESS table, in-frame sequences only. Its copies lack some clones; in the studies checked, an unresolved V gene accounts for under half of them, and the cause for the rest is not known. The V and J calls and clone size were taken over from that table, and D and trimming were inferred from the DNA. Present in this sample are under 150,000 clones, 79% of which were seen just once. The ten largest clonotypes hold approximately 6.3% of the sample.

Material: PBMCs. The chain is made from TRBV7-9 and TRBJ2-5, and 10 junctional nucleotides match TRBD2. The source is a woman in her thirties or forties in good health and CMV-seropositive. The CDR3 reads CASSLVLAGQETQYF. The sequenced DNA is TGTGCCAGCAGCTTAGTACTAGCGGGGCAAGAGACCCAGTACTTC.